Listed below are T cell receptor beta chains from one sample, sequenced in a study of T cells expressing NK-cell markers. TCRdb re-analyzed the 5' RACE reads; it lists each CDR3 protein once, without DNA. The repertoire shows some 460,000 distinct CDR3 sequences; the top ten hold roughly 1.4%. Material for sequencing was blood T cells: a sorted CD56 or NKG2C T cell subset, CD4+ or CD8+ T cells, or bulk PBMC T cells (not recorded which). Every receptor here comes from a woman in her forties or fifties in good health. Each CDR3 is given with its conserved first and last residue. Fields, in order: CDR3 protein, V gene, J gene.

CASSTTGRSNQPQHF	TRBV28	TRBJ1-5
CASTPGLAGLGEQFF	TRBV5-4	TRBJ2-1
CASSAGRDWSDTQYF	TRBV2	TRBJ2-3
CASRTNPPGSAKQFF	TRBV12-3/TRBV12-4	TRBJ2-1
CASSWTSGTYNEQFF	TRBV9	TRBJ2-1
CASSLARQGSETQYF	TRBV5-1	TRBJ2-5
CASRSRTGGSYEQYF	TRBV6-5	TRBJ2-7
CASSFGGLAGANVLTF	TRBV28	TRBJ2-6
CASSSGGTGGSEQFF	TRBV5-1	TRBJ2-1
CASSLSSDRAGTQYF	TRBV7-2	TRBJ2-5
CASSLVGVATDTQYF	TRBV5-6	TRBJ2-3
CASSFSGGYTTNEKLFF	TRBV7-6	TRBJ1-4
CASSPSPTGPFFYEQYF	TRBV6-5	TRBJ2-7
CAISDPPNRVNHEQYF	TRBV10-3	TRBJ2-7
CASSSLENQPQHF	TRBV6-6	TRBJ1-5
CASSIPRAGPNTEAFF	TRBV7-8	TRBJ1-1
CASTSGSSEQFF	TRBV27	TRBJ2-1
CSGGLGVDTEAFF	TRBV29-1	TRBJ1-1
CAIRRLAGGTGELFF	TRBV10-3	TRBJ2-2
CASSFGGPDGYTF	TRBV7-9	TRBJ1-2
CASSPRQDYGYTF	TRBV12-3/TRBV12-4	TRBJ1-2
CSAARDGSFSGDTQYF	TRBV20-1	TRBJ2-3
CASSRPNEQFF	TRBV28	TRBJ2-1
CASSPTKWTSGRGTDTQYF	TRBV7-9	TRBJ2-3
CSAPPSSTGGGQPQHF	TRBV29-1	TRBJ1-5
CSVAVSSYEQYF	TRBV29-1	TRBJ2-7
CASSYGAGVSEQYF	TRBV5-1	TRBJ2-7
CASSLGRGGRQYNEQFF	TRBV11-2	TRBJ2-1
CASSQREDYGYTF	TRBV3-1	TRBJ1-2
CSARAGADVEKLFF	TRBV20-1	TRBJ1-4
CASSLGVLSSTDTQYF	TRBV7-8	TRBJ2-3
CASSPRQGGGFGYTF	TRBV3-1	TRBJ1-2
CASSRTGSGNQPQHF	TRBV6-5	TRBJ1-5
CAWTRDGVAGNTIYF	TRBV30	TRBJ1-3
CASSFPAGEGHEQFF	TRBV5-4	TRBJ2-1
CASSILGVEGPEAFF	TRBV19	TRBJ1-1
CASSLQGDSQFF	TRBV11-2	TRBJ2-1
CSARDSGGGLAGKDEQFF	TRBV20-1	TRBJ2-1
CAISVSGSYTTDTQYF	TRBV10-3	TRBJ2-3
CSVHRTSAVNEQFF	TRBV29-1	TRBJ2-1
CASSEWTSAQQFF	TRBV10-1	TRBJ2-1
CASSLPPGQGVGYGYTF	TRBV5-1	TRBJ1-2
CASSVSAYGYTF	TRBV9	TRBJ1-2
CASSLELPLSPGSHTDTQYF	TRBV7-6	TRBJ2-3
CASRKMTGKETQYF	TRBV2	TRBJ2-5